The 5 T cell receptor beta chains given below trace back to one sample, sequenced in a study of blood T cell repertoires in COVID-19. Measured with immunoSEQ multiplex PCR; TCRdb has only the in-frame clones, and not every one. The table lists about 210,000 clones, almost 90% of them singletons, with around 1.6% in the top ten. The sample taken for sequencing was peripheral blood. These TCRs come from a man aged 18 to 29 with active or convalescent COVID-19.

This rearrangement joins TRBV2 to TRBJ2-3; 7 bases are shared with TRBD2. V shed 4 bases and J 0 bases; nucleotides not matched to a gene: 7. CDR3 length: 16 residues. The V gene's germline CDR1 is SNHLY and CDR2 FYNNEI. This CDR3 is CASSVFAGDSTDTQYF. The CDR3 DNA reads TGTGCCAGCAGTGTTTTTGCGGGGGATAGCACAGATACGCAGTATTTT.

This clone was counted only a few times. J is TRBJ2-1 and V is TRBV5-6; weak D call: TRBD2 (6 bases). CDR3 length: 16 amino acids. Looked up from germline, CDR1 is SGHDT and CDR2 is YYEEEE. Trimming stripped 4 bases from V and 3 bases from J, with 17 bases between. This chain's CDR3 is CASSLQGLARYNEQFF. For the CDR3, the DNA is TGTGCCAGCAGCCTCCAAGGGCTAGCGCGCTACAATGAGCAGTTCTTC.

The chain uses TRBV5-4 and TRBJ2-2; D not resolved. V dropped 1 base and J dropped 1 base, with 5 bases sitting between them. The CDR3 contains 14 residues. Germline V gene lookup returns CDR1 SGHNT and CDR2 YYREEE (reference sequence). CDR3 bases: TGTGCCAGCAGCTTGTCAGGGAACACCGGGGAGCTGTTTTTT. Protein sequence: CASSLSGNTGELFF.

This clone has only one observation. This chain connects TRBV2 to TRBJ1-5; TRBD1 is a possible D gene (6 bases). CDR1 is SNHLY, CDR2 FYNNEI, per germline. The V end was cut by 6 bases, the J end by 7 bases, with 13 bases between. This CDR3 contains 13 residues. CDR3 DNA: TGTGCCAGCAGCGGGGCAGGGGCACAGCCCCAGCATTTT. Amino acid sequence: CASSGAGAQPQHF.

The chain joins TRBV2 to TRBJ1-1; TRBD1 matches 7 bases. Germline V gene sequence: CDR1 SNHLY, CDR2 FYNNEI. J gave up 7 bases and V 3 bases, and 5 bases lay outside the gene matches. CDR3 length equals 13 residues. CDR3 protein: CASSEMTGIEAFF. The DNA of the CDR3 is TGTGCCAGCAGTGAGATGACAGGGATTGAAGCTTTCTTT.